Following are 32 T cell receptor beta chains from one sample sequenced in a study of OX40 agonist ivuxolimab in advanced cancers. The protocol was immunoSEQ multiplex PCR, while the TCRdb copy is restricted to in-frame clones and leaves out a portion. Of 61,000 or so clones in the sample, roughly four fifths were seen once. Here the sequenced sample was CD4+ or CD8+ T cells sorted from blood, taken in a trial of the OX40 agonist ivuxolimab. The receptors come from an adult with an advanced solid tumor such as melanoma, head and neck, liver or kidney cancer.

The chain joins TRBV7-3 to TRBJ1-1; D gene uncertain. Trimming took off 1 base at V and 4 bases at J, with 7 bases between the two ends. The CDR3 covers 13 residues. Germline V CDR1 and CDR2: SGHTA, FQGTGA. The CDR3 DNA sequence: TGTGCCAGCAGCTTAAGTGGCATCACTGAAGCTTTCTTT. This translates into CASSLSGITEAFF.

This clone was observed a single time. V and J are TRBV27 and TRBJ2-7; D possibly matches TRBD1 or TRBD2 (5 bases each). CDR3 length equals 15 residues. The germline V gene encodes CDR1 MNHEY and CDR2 SMNVEV (reference sequence). V gave up 2 bases and J gave up 5 bases, with 16 bases separating them. CDR3 protein: CASSLRLGGVDEQYF. The CDR3 DNA is TGTGCCAGCAGTTTAAGACTTGGGGGAGTGGACGAGCAGTACTTC.

This chain joins TRBV6-4 and TRBJ1-1; 7 bases map to TRBD1. This CDR3 region has 16 residues. The V and J ends lost 0 bases and 3 bases, in that order; junction bases with no gene match: 7. The germline V gene encodes CDR1 MRHNA and CDR2 SNTAGT. The CDR3 DNA reads TGTGCCAGCAGTGACTCTAGGGGGCGCTGGTACACTGAAGCTTTCTTT. The encoded protein is CASSDSRGRWYTEAFF.

The rearrangement uses TRBV19 and TRBJ1-6; possibly TRBD1 for D (5 bases). This CDR3 has 13 residues. The germline V gene encodes CDR1 LNHDA and CDR2 SQIVND (reference sequence). The ends were cut back, 5 bases at V and 7 bases at J, with 9 bases in the middle. CDR3 sequence (DNA): TGTGCCAGTAGTCCACGACAGAATTCACCCCTCCACTTT. This sequence encodes CASSPRQNSPLHF. Full variable domain (rest looked up from reference TRBV19 and TRBJ1-6): DGGITQSPKYLFRKEGQNVTLSCEQNLNHDAMYWYRQDPGQGLRLIYYSQIVNDFQKGDIAEGYSVSREKKESFPLTVTSAQKNPTAFYLCASSPRQNSPLHFGNGTRLTVT.

This chain joins TRBV7-2 and TRBJ2-5, with a weak D call TRBD1 (6 bases). The CDR3 loop spans 15 amino acids. V was shortened by 1 base and J by 4 bases, with 13 bases between the two germline ends. Germline-derived CDR1 and CDR2 are SGHTA and FQGNSA. CDR3 region: CASSLVTGSGETQYF. The CDR3 DNA sequence: TGTGCCAGCAGCTTAGTTACAGGGAGTGGAGAGACCCAGTACTTC.

The rearrangement links TRBV6-5 to TRBJ1-6; the D is unclear. Germline CDR1 is MNHEY and CDR2 is SVGAGI. Trimming left V 0 bases short and J 7 bases short, with 7 bases between. The CDR3 length is 14 residues. As DNA, the CDR3 is TGTGCCAGCAGTTACTCTACAGCGAATTCACCCCTCCACTTT. This sequence encodes CASSYSTANSPLHF.

This clone was detected only a few times. The chain employs TRBV7-8 and TRBJ2-1; 10 nucleotides align to TRBD2. CDR1 is SGHVS and CDR2 is FQNEAQ in the germline V gene. The ends lost 5 bases at V and 5 bases at J; junction bases unmatched: 6. The CDR3 has 15 amino acids. The CDR3 sequence is CASSAALAGDNEQFF. The CDR3 bases are TGTGCCAGCAGCGCCGCTCTAGCGGGGGACAATGAGCAGTTCTTC.

The chain links TRBV16 to TRBJ1-1; a weak D match, TRBD1 (6 bases). Per germline, CDR1 KGHSY and CDR2 FQNENV. Trimming took 0 bases from V and 8 from J, leaving 16 bases between them. The CDR3 is 15 amino acids. The CDR3 here is CASSQSATGRVEAFF. The CDR3, as DNA: TGTGCCAGCAGCCAATCAGCGACAGGAAGGGTGGAAGCTTTCTTT. Full variable domain (rest looked up from reference TRBV16 and TRBJ1-1): GEEVAQTPKHLVRGEGQKAKLYCAPIKGHSYVFWYQQVLKNEFKFLISFQNENVFDETGMPKERFSAKCLPNSPCSLEIQATKLEDSAVYFCASSQSATGRVEAFFGQGTRLTVV.

V is TRBV6-6 and J is TRBJ2-2, with D hard to call. This CDR3 region has 13 residues. V was clipped by 6 bases and J by 0 bases, with 5 bases between them. The germline gives CDR1 MNHNY, CDR2 SVGAGI (reference sequence). The CDR3 sequence is CASRTSNTGELFF. The CDR3, as DNA: TGTGCCAGCAGGACATCGAACACCGGGGAGCTGTTTTTT.

J is TRBJ2-5 and V is TRBV4-1; 8 nucleotides align to TRBD2. V trimming: 2 bases; J trimming: 3 bases; junction bases outside the gene matches: 5. The CDR3 length is 15 residues. Germline-derived CDR1 and CDR2 are MGHRA and YSYEKL. CDR3 nucleotide sequence: TGCGCCAGCAGCCAAACCGGGACTAGTAAAGAGACCCAGTACTTC. Translating gives CASSQTGTSKETQYF.

The chain recombines TRBV2 with TRBJ2-7, with D perhaps TRBD1 (5 bases). V was trimmed by 2 bases and J by 1 base, leaving 9 bases between them. From germline, CDR1 is SNHLY and CDR2 FYNNEI. The CDR3 totals 14 residues. The chain's CDR3 is CASSETRQSYEQYF. The CDR3 coding sequence is TGTGCCAGCAGTGAAACCCGACAGTCCTACGAGCAGTACTTC.

This chain uses TRBV7-2 with TRBJ1-3; weak D call: TRBD1 (5 bases). From germline, CDR1 is SGHTA and CDR2 FQGNSA. The CDR3 loop spans 15 amino acids. Between the trimmed V and J ends, which lost 5 bases and 0 bases, there was a span of 11 bases. CDR3 DNA: TGTGCCAGCAGCCGGGGCGGGGGCTCTGGAAACACCATATATTTT. Residues: CASSRGGGSGNTIYF.

The V call is TRBV15, the J call TRBJ2-7, with a possible D match to TRBD2 (5 bases). The V gene's germline CDR1 is LNHNV and CDR2 YYDKDF (reference sequence). The CDR3 extends over 14 amino acids. The V end was cut by 3 bases, the J end by 2 bases, with 11 bases between. The CDR3: CATSSLQRTYEQYF. Written as DNA, the CDR3 is TGTGCCACCAGCAGCTTACAGCGGACCTACGAGCAGTACTTC.

This chain connects TRBV5-1 to TRBJ2-7; 10 bases line up with TRBD1. The J segment lost 2 bases and the V segment lost 0 bases, leaving 8 bases of the junction unmatched. This CDR3 comprises 17 residues. Germline CDR1 SGHRS, CDR2 YFSETQ. This CDR3 is CASSLGAGTGDPYEQYF. The DNA for the CDR3 is TGCGCCAGCAGCTTGGGCGCAGGGACAGGGGACCCCTACGAGCAGTACTTC.

V is TRBV7-2 and J is TRBJ2-5; D remains ambiguous. The CDR3 is made up of 14 amino acids. Between the trimmed V and J ends, which lost 5 bases and 5 bases, there was a span of 15 bases. Germline CDR1 reads SGHTA; CDR2 reads FQGNSA. The CDR3 DNA is TGTGCCAGCAGCCCGCCCGGTGGGTTCGAGACCCAGTACTTC. Amino acid sequence: CASSPPGGFETQYF. The variable domain in full, completed from reference TRBV7-2 and TRBJ2-5, reads GAGVSQSPSNKVTEKGKDVELRCDPISGHTALYWYRQSLGQGLEFLIYFQGNSAPDKSGLPSDRFSAERTGGSVSTLTIQRTQQEDSAVYLCASSPPGGFETQYFGPGTRLLVL.

J is TRBJ2-5 and V is TRBV19, with 8 positions matching TRBD2. V was pared by 3 bases and J by 1 base, with 4 bases of the junction left unmatched. Germline V CDR1 and CDR2: LNHDA, SQIVND (reference sequence). CDR3 length: 15 amino acids. Here the CDR3 reads CASSMGGGTQETQYF. CDR3 in DNA: TGTGCCAGTAGTATGGGCGGGGGGACCCAAGAGACCCAGTACTTC.

V usage is TRBV5-5 and J usage is TRBJ2-5, with no clear D. The germline V gene encodes CDR1 SGHKS and CDR2 YYEKEE (reference sequence). V shed 1 base and J shed 5 bases, with 3 bases lying between them. The CDR3 consists of 11 residues. The CDR3 DNA reads TGTGCCAGCAGCTTGCATGAGACCCAGTACTTC. Translation gives CASSLHETQYF.

The chain carries TRBV14 and TRBJ2-2; 7 positions match TRBD2. The CDR3 totals 17 residues. Losses at the gene ends were 3 bases for V and 0 bases for J; bases not matched to a gene: 7. Germline V gene sequence: CDR1 SGHDN, CDR2 FVKESK. CDR3 sequence (DNA): TGTGCCAGCAGCCACTCGGGGGGATTCCCGAACACCGGGGAGCTGTTTTTT. This encodes CASSHSGGFPNTGELFF.

V and J are TRBV29-1 and TRBJ2-5, with 13 bases that match TRBD2. V lost 6 bases to trimming and J lost 5 bases; unmatched junction nucleotides: 3. The CDR3 has 13 amino acids. From germline, CDR1 is SQVTM and CDR2 ANQGSEA. CDR3 loop: CSVGTSGEETQYF. The CDR3 nucleotides are TGCAGCGTGGGGACTAGCGGGGAGGAGACCCAGTACTTC.

The chain couples TRBV6-6 to TRBJ1-2; TRBD1 aligns across 7 bases. This CDR3 region has 15 residues. Trimming cost V 4 bases and J 1 base; bases outside gene matches: 6. Germline V gene lookup returns CDR1 MNHNY and CDR2 SVGAGI (reference sequence). The CDR3 DNA reads as TGTGCCAGCAGTTCACAGGGGAGGGGTAACTATGGCTACACCTTC. Translation gives CASSSQGRGNYGYTF.

This chain links TRBV7-2 with TRBJ2-3; TRBD2 matches at 9 bases. CDR3 size: 16 residues. After removal of 5 bases from V and 2 bases from J, the junction contained 8 bases not matched to a gene. Germline assignment: CDR1 SGHTA and CDR2 FQGNSA. The DNA for the CDR3 is TGTGCCAGCAGCCCGGGACAGCGGGGGGTCACAGATACGCAGTATTTT. As protein: CASSPGQRGVTDTQYF.

This clone was picked up a small number of times. The V call is TRBV6-5, the J call TRBJ1-3; 8 bases agree with TRBD1. Germline CDR1 and CDR2: MNHEY and SVGAGI. The CDR3 consists of 15 residues. V lost 4 bases, J lost 8 bases, and 10 bases stayed unmatched. CDR3 coding DNA: TGTGCCAGCAGTTCCCCCGCAGGGGGCTCATACACCATATATTTT. This codes for CASSSPAGGSYTIYF.

The rearrangement links TRBV5-1 to TRBJ2-2; the D gene is possibly TRBD2 (6 bases). The ends were cut back, 4 bases at V and 0 bases at J, with 10 bases in the middle. This CDR3 region has 15 residues. CDR1 is SGHRS, CDR2 YFSETQ, per germline. DNA of the CDR3: TGCGCCAGCAGCCCCGGGGGTACGAACACCGGGGAGCTGTTTTTT. Translation gives CASSPGGTNTGELFF.

The genes are TRBV28 and TRBJ2-2; D ambiguous. The germline V gene encodes CDR1 MDHEN and CDR2 SYDVKM. Trimming left V 8 bases short and J 1 base short, with 11 bases between. The CDR3 is 14 residues long. The CDR3 spells CASGSQGNTGELFF. CDR3 DNA: TGTGCCAGCGGCTCACAAGGGAACACCGGGGAGCTGTTTTTT.

The V call is TRBV7-9, the J call TRBJ2-1; 14 bases agree with TRBD2. The germline V gene encodes CDR1 SEHNR and CDR2 FQNEAQ (reference sequence). The J segment lost 3 bases and the V segment lost 4 bases, leaving 11 bases of the junction unmatched. This CDR3 comprises 19 residues. The CDR3 region is CASSSGLAGGFVVYNEQFF. In nucleotides, the CDR3 is TGTGCCAGCAGCTCTGGACTAGCGGGGGGTTTCGTGGTCTACAATGAGCAGTTCTTC.

The rearrangement uses TRBV5-1 and TRBJ1-2, with D possibly matching TRBD1 (6 bases). This CDR3 spans 13 amino acids. Germline values: CDR1 SGHRS, CDR2 YFSETQ. The V gene lost 9 bases and the J gene lost 8 bases, with 20 bases spanning the gap. This CDR3 is CATTDSSEGGYTF. The DNA for the CDR3 is TGCGCCACGACGGACAGTTCCGAAGGGGGCTACACCTTC.

CDR3 region: CASSQDGREGKKNTEAFF. The CDR3 bases are TGCGCCAGCAGCCAAGACGGCAGAGAGGGGAAGAAGAACACTGAAGCTTTCTTT. The chain has TRBV4-1 and TRBJ1-1, with a tentative D call TRBD1 (5 bases). V lost 0 bases, J lost 1 base, and 18 bases lay in between. Germline CDR1 reads MGHRA; CDR2 reads YSYEKL. The CDR3 totals 18 residues.

This clone appeared a single time. An end of the junction does not agree with germline; a read error may underlie this. This chain links TRBV11-2 with TRBJ1-6; tentative D call: TRBD1 (5 bases). The V gene's germline CDR1 is SGHAT and CDR2 FQNNGV. This CDR3 comprises 15 residues. The CDR3 spells CASSLEGESFSPLHF. In DNA, the CDR3 is TGTGCCAGCAGCCTAGAAGGGGAGTCTTTCTCACCCCTCCACTTT.

The chain uses TRBV28 and TRBJ1-5; D is unresolved. The length of the CDR3 is 15 residues. Trimming left V 5 bases short and J 6 bases short, with 17 bases between. Germline lookup yields CDR1 MDHEN and CDR2 SYDVKM. In DNA form, the CDR3 reads TGTGCCAGCAGTCCCTCAGCGTCAGGTCGTCAGCCCCAGCATTTT. Translated, it gives CASSPSASGRQPQHF.

This rearrangement joins TRBV6-1 to TRBJ1-5; 11 bases line up with TRBD1. V was clipped by 4 bases and J by 5 bases; unmatched bases: 7. Looked up from germline, CDR1 is MNHNS and CDR2 is SASEGT. CDR3 length: 16 residues. The CDR3 DNA reads as TGTGCCAGCAGTGGAGGACAGGGGGCGATTTATCAGCCCCAGCATTTT. Protein: CASSGGQGAIYQPQHF.

V and J are TRBV6-5 and TRBJ1-5; no firm D call. The germline gives CDR1 MNHEY, CDR2 SVGAGI. V lost 8 bases to trimming and J lost 13 bases, with 15 bases between them. The CDR3 extends over 11 amino acids. The CDR3 loop is CASRQEGVQHF. As DNA, the CDR3 is TGTGCCAGCCGGCAGGAGGGCGTTCAGCATTTT.

The chain employs TRBV5-6 and TRBJ1-6; no clear D. Deletions cut 0 bases from V and 6 bases from J, with 10 bases between. Germline lookup yields CDR1 SGHDT and CDR2 YYEEEE. CDR3 length equals 15 residues. CDR3 coding DNA: TGTGCCAGCAGCTTGGAAGGACTGTCTAATTCACCCCTCCACTTT. Its protein is CASSLEGLSNSPLHF. Full variable domain (outside the CDR3, taken from reference TRBV5-6 and TRBJ1-6): DAGVTQSPTHLIKTRGQQVTLRCSPKSGHDTVSWYQQALGQGPQFIFQYYEEEERQRGNFPDRFSGHQFPNYSSELNVNALLLGDSALYLCASSLEGLSNSPLHFGNGTRLTVT.